This is a list of T cell receptor beta chains from one sample in a study of T cells after yellow fever vaccination. TCRdb independently ran MiXCR on the 5' RACE reads; one entry per CDR3 protein. This table holds some 150,000 distinct CDR3 sequences, about 6.2% found once. The sample was CD4+ T cells sorted from PBMCs, taken 10 days after the yellow fever booster vaccination. The receptors come from a man younger than 45 who received the YFV17D yellow fever vaccine. The CDR3 runs from the conserved cysteine through the conserved F or W. A D gene is named only where the DNA matches it firmly. Some rows have no size entry. The others give once, few or many, or a class for an expanded clone.

J gene: TRBJ2-3; V gene: TRBV4-3; D gene: -; clone size: many; CDR3 protein: CASSQRGGGANTDTQYF; CDR3 DNA: TGCGCCAGCAGCCAGAGGGGAGGGGGCGCGAACACAGATACGCAGTATTTT
J gene: TRBJ2-5; V gene: TRBV27; D gene: -; clone size: many; CDR3 protein: CASSLRAAAPYQETQYF; CDR3 DNA: TGTGCCAGCAGTTTAAGGGCGGCAGCTCCTTACCAAGAGACCCAGTACTTC
J gene: TRBJ2-1; V gene: TRBV20-1; D gene: -; clone size: many; CDR3 protein: CSAKSSGRGPVNEQFF; CDR3 DNA: TGCAGTGCCAAGAGTTCCGGGAGAGGGCCGGTTAATGAGCAGTTCTTC
J gene: TRBJ1-6; V gene: TRBV7-9; D gene: TRBD1; clone size: many; CDR3 protein: CASSLGITGANSPLHF; CDR3 DNA: TGTGCCAGCAGCTTAGGGATTACAGGGGCTAATTCACCCCTCCACTTT
J gene: TRBJ2-7; V gene: TRBV4-3; D gene: TRBD2; clone size: -; CDR3 protein: CASSPGLAAAYEQYF; CDR3 DNA: TGCGCCAGCAGCCCGGGACTAGCGGCAGCCTACGAGCAGTACTTC
J gene: TRBJ2-3; V gene: TRBV5-1; D gene: -; clone size: many; CDR3 protein: CASSFDLSVKDTQYF; CDR3 DNA: TGCGCCAGCAGCTTCGATTTGTCCGTAAAGGATACGCAGTATTTT
J gene: TRBJ2-1; V gene: TRBV6-5; D gene: -; clone size: many; CDR3 protein: CASSRANEQFF; CDR3 DNA: TGTGCCAGCAGCCGAGCTAATGAGCAGTTCTTC
J gene: TRBJ2-3; V gene: TRBV20-1; D gene: TRBD2; clone size: many; CDR3 protein: CSARGTSGTDTQYF; CDR3 DNA: TGCAGTGCTAGAGGGACTAGCGGCACAGATACGCAGTATTTT
J gene: TRBJ2-1; V gene: TRBV4-3; D gene: -; clone size: -; CDR3 protein: CASSHYTSSSYNEQFF; CDR3 DNA: TGCGCCAGCAGCCACTACACTAGTAGCTCCTACAATGAGCAGTTCTTC
J gene: TRBJ2-3; V gene: TRBV5-1; D gene: -; clone size: many; CDR3 protein: CASSAGQIRTDTQYF; CDR3 DNA: TGCGCCAGCAGCGCGGGGCAAATACGCACAGATACGCAGTATTTT
J gene: TRBJ2-2; V gene: TRBV7-9; D gene: -; clone size: -; CDR3 protein: CASSTDRISTGELFF; CDR3 DNA: TGTGCCAGCAGCACCGACAGGATTTCCACCGGGGAGCTGTTTTTT
J gene: TRBJ2-5; V gene: TRBV28; D gene: -; clone size: -; CDR3 protein: CASSLSQGTQYF; CDR3 DNA: TGTGCCAGCAGTTTAAGTCAAGGGACCCAGTACTTC
J gene: TRBJ2-7; V gene: TRBV27; D gene: TRBD2; clone size: many; CDR3 protein: CASRLAGGPHEQYF; CDR3 DNA: TGTGCCAGCAGGTTAGCGGGAGGGCCCCACGAGCAGTACTTC
J gene: TRBJ1-1; V gene: TRBV5-1; D gene: -; clone size: many; CDR3 protein: CASSTGWNTEAFF; CDR3 DNA: TGCGCCAGCAGCACAGGTTGGAACACTGAAGCTTTCTTT
J gene: TRBJ2-7; V gene: TRBV7-9; D gene: -; clone size: many; CDR3 protein: CASSHAGGDRLKQYF; CDR3 DNA: TGTGCCAGCAGCCACGCAGGCGGGGACAGACTCAAGCAGTACTTC
J gene: TRBJ1-1; V gene: TRBV10-3; D gene: -; clone size: few; CDR3 protein: CAISEDRGNTEAFF; CDR3 DNA: TGTGCCATCAGTGAAGATCGGGGGAACACTGAAGCTTTCTTT
J gene: TRBJ1-2; V gene: TRBV20-1; D gene: -; clone size: many; CDR3 protein: CSARITMGAGYTF; CDR3 DNA: TGCAGTGCTAGAATTACGATGGGGGCTGGCTACACCTTC
J gene: TRBJ2-5; V gene: TRBV5-4; D gene: -; clone size: many; CDR3 protein: CASSPAQIQETQYF; CDR3 DNA: TGTGCCAGCAGCCCGGCCCAGATCCAAGAGACCCAGTACTTC
J gene: TRBJ2-1; V gene: TRBV29-1; D gene: TRBD2; clone size: many; CDR3 protein: CSSGRALGSYNEQFF; CDR3 DNA: TGCAGCTCTGGGAGGGCCCTGGGGTCCTACAATGAGCAGTTCTTC
J gene: TRBJ2-5; V gene: TRBV2; D gene: -; clone size: -; CDR3 protein: CASSELVETQYF; CDR3 DNA: TGTGCCAGCAGTGAACTGGTTGAGACCCAGTACTTC
J gene: TRBJ2-1; V gene: TRBV2; D gene: -; clone size: many; CDR3 protein: CASSEAHSYNEQFF; CDR3 DNA: TGTGCCAGCAGTGAAGCCCATTCCTACAATGAGCAGTTCTTC
J gene: TRBJ2-7; V gene: TRBV9; D gene: -; clone size: many; CDR3 protein: CASSESPELGYEQYF; CDR3 DNA: TGTGCCAGCAGCGAGAGTCCCGAACTAGGGTACGAGCAGTACTTC
J gene: TRBJ2-3; V gene: TRBV5-4; D gene: TRBD2; clone size: -; CDR3 protein: CASSPRTSGKSDTQYF; CDR3 DNA: TGTGCCAGCAGCCCCCGGACTAGCGGGAAGTCAGATACGCAGTATTTT
J gene: TRBJ2-5; V gene: TRBV4-3; D gene: -; clone size: many; CDR3 protein: CASSQELKETQYF; CDR3 DNA: TGCGCCAGCAGCCAAGAACTAAAAGAGACCCAGTACTTC
J gene: TRBJ1-2; V gene: TRBV7-2; D gene: TRBD1; clone size: many; CDR3 protein: CASSPIRTGGGYTF; CDR3 DNA: TGTGCCAGCAGTCCCATAAGGACAGGGGGCGGCTACACCTTC
J gene: TRBJ2-1; V gene: TRBV19; D gene: TRBD2; clone size: -; CDR3 protein: CASSIPTGTRRYNEQFF; CDR3 DNA: TGTGCCAGTAGTATCCCAACCGGGACTAGAAGGTACAATGAGCAGTTCTTC
J gene: TRBJ2-1; V gene: TRBV20-1; D gene: TRBD1; clone size: many; CDR3 protein: CSVGTGYNNEQFF; CDR3 DNA: TGCAGTGTGGGGACAGGCTATAACAATGAGCAGTTCTTC
J gene: TRBJ1-5; V gene: TRBV3-1; D gene: -; clone size: once; CDR3 protein: CASSQDPRLSNQPRHF; CDR3 DNA: TGTGCCAGCAGCCAAGATCCCAGACTAAGCAATCAGCCCCGGCATTTT
J gene: TRBJ2-5; V gene: TRBV6-2/TRBV6-3; D gene: -; clone size: few; CDR3 protein: CASSYMGPGGTQYF; CDR3 DNA: TGTGCCAGCAGTTACATGGGACCCGGTGGGACCCAGTACTTC
J gene: TRBJ1-1; V gene: TRBV29-1; D gene: -; clone size: many; CDR3 protein: CSVEPRGAFF; CDR3 DNA: TGCAGCGTTGAACCACGAGGGGCTTTCTTT
J gene: TRBJ2-1; V gene: TRBV7-8; D gene: -; clone size: many; CDR3 protein: CASSRGGQNYNEQFF; CDR3 DNA: TGTGCCAGCAGCCGCGGAGGGCAGAACTACAATGAGCAGTTCTTC
J gene: TRBJ2-5; V gene: TRBV6-2/TRBV6-3; D gene: -; clone size: -; CDR3 protein: CASRPTIGNIYF; CDR3 DNA: TGTGCCAGCAGGCCAACTATCGGCAATATTTACTTC
J gene: TRBJ2-4; V gene: TRBV10-1; D gene: TRBD1; clone size: many; CDR3 protein: CASSAPGQKNIQYF; CDR3 DNA: TGCGCCAGCAGTGCCCCGGGACAGAAAAACATTCAGTACTTC
J gene: TRBJ2-1; V gene: TRBV20-1; D gene: -; clone size: many; CDR3 protein: CSAGDGGRGQFF; CDR3 DNA: TGCAGTGCTGGCGACGGAGGGCGCGGGCAGTTCTTC
J gene: TRBJ2-4; V gene: TRBV20-1; D gene: -; clone size: -; CDR3 protein: CCATPGVPAENIQYF; CDR3 DNA: TGCTGTGCTACCCCAGGGGTTCCTGCGGAAAACATTCAGTACTTC
J gene: TRBJ1-1; V gene: TRBV12-3/TRBV12-4; D gene: -; clone size: many; CDR3 protein: CASSLLGAVEAFF; CDR3 DNA: TGTGCCAGCAGTTTATTGGGGGCAGTTGAAGCTTTCTTT
J gene: TRBJ2-1; V gene: TRBV10-3; D gene: TRBD2; clone size: few; CDR3 protein: CAISGGGTSGSNSYNEQFF; CDR3 DNA: TGTGCCATCAGTGGAGGGGGGACTAGCGGGAGTAATTCCTACAATGAGCAGTTCTTC
J gene: TRBJ2-1; V gene: TRBV29-1; D gene: TRBD2; clone size: many; CDR3 protein: CSAGGAGAPWTHNEQFF; CDR3 DNA: TGCAGCGCCGGAGGGGCGGGAGCCCCCTGGACACACAATGAGCAGTTCTTC
J gene: TRBJ2-7; V gene: TRBV12-3/TRBV12-4; D gene: TRBD2; clone size: many; CDR3 protein: CASSFTGTSGSKPYEQYF; CDR3 DNA: TGTGCCAGCAGTTTCACCGGGACTAGCGGGAGCAAACCCTACGAGCAGTACTTC
J gene: TRBJ2-7; V gene: TRBV7-9; D gene: -; clone size: many; CDR3 protein: CASSLGVQGRSYEQYF; CDR3 DNA: TGTGCCAGCAGCTTAGGGGTGCAGGGTCGGTCCTACGAGCAGTACTTC
J gene: TRBJ2-1; V gene: TRBV11-3; D gene: TRBD1; clone size: few; CDR3 protein: CASSPGTGVYNEQFF; CDR3 DNA: TGTGCCAGCAGCCCCGGGACAGGGGTATACAATGAGCAGTTCTTC
J gene: TRBJ2-7; V gene: TRBV6-2/TRBV6-3; D gene: -; clone size: many; CDR3 protein: CASSDYYEQYF; CDR3 DNA: TGTGCCAGCAGCGATTACTACGAGCAGTACTTC
J gene: TRBJ1-5; V gene: TRBV24-1; D gene: -; clone size: -; CDR3 protein: CATSDLHGGAVRGNQPQHF; CDR3 DNA: TGTGCCACCAGTGATTTGCACGGCGGGGCCGTACGAGGCAATCAGCCCCAGCATTTT
J gene: TRBJ2-3; V gene: TRBV4-3; D gene: TRBD2; clone size: -; CDR3 protein: CASSRLAGTDTQYF; CDR3 DNA: TGCGCCAGCAGCCGACTAGCGGGAACAGATACGCAGTATTTT
J gene: TRBJ1-2; V gene: TRBV5-6; D gene: TRBD1; clone size: few; CDR3 protein: CASSKRQGPFYGYTF; CDR3 DNA: TGTGCCAGCAGCAAACGACAGGGCCCTTTTTATGGCTACACCTTC
J gene: TRBJ2-1; V gene: TRBV7-2; D gene: TRBD2; clone size: many; CDR3 protein: CASSPPSGREKGEQFF; CDR3 DNA: TGTGCCAGCAGCCCTCCTAGCGGGAGGGAGAAGGGTGAGCAGTTCTTC
J gene: TRBJ2-5; V gene: TRBV11-1; D gene: TRBD1; clone size: many; CDR3 protein: CASSTPLGDRGPQETQYF; CDR3 DNA: TGTGCCAGCAGCACCCCCCTCGGGGACAGGGGCCCCCAAGAGACCCAGTACTTC
J gene: TRBJ2-7; V gene: TRBV7-8; D gene: -; clone size: many; CDR3 protein: CASSRRPDLVWEQYF; CDR3 DNA: TGTGCCAGCAGCCGAAGACCGGACTTGGTATGGGAGCAGTACTTC
J gene: TRBJ2-2; V gene: TRBV7-2; D gene: TRBD2; clone size: few; CDR3 protein: CASKTGGGPVSSGELFF; CDR3 DNA: TGTGCCAGCAAAACGGGGGGAGGTCCCGTCAGCAGCGGGGAGCTGTTTTTT
J gene: TRBJ2-1; V gene: TRBV30; D gene: TRBD2; clone size: few; CDR3 protein: CAWSMGGPYNEQFF; CDR3 DNA: TGTGCCTGGAGCATGGGAGGGCCCTACAATGAGCAGTTCTTC
J gene: TRBJ2-3; V gene: TRBV7-2; D gene: -; clone size: many; CDR3 protein: CASRPRASAGGDTQYF; CDR3 DNA: TGTGCCAGCAGACCTCGGGCTAGCGCTGGGGGAGATACGCAGTATTTT
J gene: TRBJ2-7; V gene: TRBV28; D gene: TRBD1; clone size: many; CDR3 protein: CASSSWGTGSAEQYF; CDR3 DNA: TGTGCCAGCAGCTCTTGGGGGACAGGGTCCGCCGAGCAGTACTTC
J gene: TRBJ1-1; V gene: TRBV20-1; D gene: TRBD1; clone size: -; CDR3 protein: CSAFNRGHHTEAFF; CDR3 DNA: TGCAGTGCTTTTAACAGGGGGCATCACACTGAAGCTTTCTTT
J gene: TRBJ2-1; V gene: TRBV20-1; D gene: TRBD2; clone size: many; CDR3 protein: CSARDPGGHLNEQFF; CDR3 DNA: TGCAGTGCTAGAGATCCGGGAGGGCATCTCAATGAGCAGTTCTTC
J gene: TRBJ1-1; V gene: TRBV29-1; D gene: -; clone size: many; CDR3 protein: CSAGSFPNTEAFF; CDR3 DNA: TGCAGCGCGGGGAGTTTCCCGAACACTGAAGCTTTCTTT
J gene: TRBJ1-5; V gene: TRBV27; D gene: TRBD1; clone size: -; CDR3 protein: CASSSRSGTGGQPQHF; CDR3 DNA: TGTGCCAGCAGTTCACGATCCGGGACAGGCGGTCAGCCCCAGCATTTT
J gene: TRBJ1-1; V gene: TRBV5-1; D gene: -; clone size: -; CDR3 protein: CASSLSGEFGTEAFF; CDR3 DNA: TGCGCCAGCAGCTTGAGTGGGGAATTCGGCACTGAAGCTTTCTTT
J gene: TRBJ2-1; V gene: TRBV5-1; D gene: TRBD2; clone size: -; CDR3 protein: CASSAGGQSYNEQFF; CDR3 DNA: TGCGCCAGCAGCGCGGGGGGGCAGTCCTACAATGAGCAGTTCTTC
J gene: TRBJ2-1; V gene: TRBV25-1; D gene: -; clone size: few; CDR3 protein: CASSSPGHLYNEQFF; CDR3 DNA: TGTGCCAGCAGTTCGCCGGGACACCTGTACAATGAGCAGTTCTTC